The rows below give T cell receptor beta chains drawn from one sample of a study of control samples from healthy donors and cancer patients. Profiled with immunoSEQ multiplex PCR; TCRdb holds only in-frame clones, not every one. The repertoire holds about 160,000 clones, roughly 94% seen once, with 14% in the top ten. The sample consisted of PBMCs. These TCRs come from a man between 60 and 75 years old with colorectal cancer. Each CDR3 is given with its conserved first and last residue. A D gene is named only where the DNA matches it firmly. Clone size is not always given. Where it is, it says once, few, many or a class for expanded clones.

cdr3_length	d_call	v_call	j_call	clone_size	cdr3_aa	cdr3_nt
14	NA	TRBV6-1	TRBJ2-7	NA	CASSERRSSYEQYF	TGTGCCAGCAGTGAACGTCGCTCCTCCTACGAGCAGTACTTC
15	NA	TRBV4-3	TRBJ2-1	NA	CASSQGDFSYNEQFF	TGCGCCAGCAGCCAAGGGGACTTCTCCTACAATGAGCAGTTCTTC
14	TRBD1	TRBV7-2	TRBJ1-1	NA	CASSSVDRVTEAFF	TGTGCCAGCAGCTCCGTGGACAGGGTCACTGAAGCTTTCTTT
15	TRBD1	TRBV18	TRBJ2-7	NA	CASSPRVQGSHEQYF	TGTGCCAGCTCACCACGGGTACAGGGGTCCCACGAGCAGTACTTC
15	TRBD1	TRBV7-2	TRBJ1-4	NA	CASSPSQGAHEKLFF	TGTGCCAGCAGCCCCTCACAGGGGGCGCATGAAAAACTGTTTTTT
13	NA	TRBV24-1	TRBJ2-7	NA	CATSDWGPGEQYF	TGTGCCACCAGTGATTGGGGACCGGGGGAGCAGTACTTC
14	NA	TRBV5-6	TRBJ1-1	NA	CASGAIKGNTEAFF	TGTGCCAGCGGGGCCATAAAGGGGAACACTGAAGCTTTCTTT
16	NA	TRBV7-2	TRBJ1-3	NA	CASSLVPGETGNTIYF	TGTGCCAGCAGCTTAGTACCGGGGGAAACTGGAAACACCATATATTTT
13	NA	TRBV2	TRBJ1-5	NA	CASSGTGSQPQHF	TGTGCCAGCAGTGGAACAGGGAGTCAGCCCCAGCATTTT
15	NA	TRBV6-5	TRBJ1-1	NA	CASSSNQGINTEAFF	TGTGCCAGCAGTTCCAATCAGGGGATCAACACTGAAGCTTTCTTT
12	TRBD1	TRBV12-3/TRBV12-4	TRBJ1-1	NA	CASSLGTAEAFF	TGTGCCAGCAGTTTGGGGACAGCTGAAGCTTTCTTT
14	NA	TRBV29-1	TRBJ2-5	NA	CSVEGRGHQETQYF	TGCAGCGTTGAAGGTCGGGGGCACCAAGAGACCCAGTACTTC
13	NA	TRBV5-1	TRBJ1-1	once	CASSFGERAEAFF	TGCGCCAGCAGCTTCGGGGAAAGGGCTGAAGCTTTCTTT
14	TRBD2	TRBV7-2	TRBJ2-5	NA	CASSTGTSQETQYF	TGTGCCAGCAGCACGGGGACTAGCCAAGAGACCCAGTACTTC
16	TRBD2	TRBV9	TRBJ2-7	NA	CASSVTSGGATYEQYF	TGTGCCAGCAGCGTCACTAGCGGGGGGGCAACCTACGAGCAGTACTTC
16	NA	TRBV19	TRBJ2-2	NA	CASSIPAGGDTGELFF	TGTGCCAGTAGTATCCCCGCAGGGGGGGACACCGGGGAGCTGTTTTTT
17	TRBD1	TRBV6-2/TRBV6-3	TRBJ2-7	NA	CASSYGGFLTGGYEQYF	TGTGCCAGCAGTTACGGAGGTTTCTTAACAGGGGGCTACGAGCAGTACTTC
13	NA	TRBV2	TRBJ1-3	few	CASSSTSGNTIYF	TGTGCCAGCAGTAGCACCTCTGGAAACACCATATATTTT
16	NA	TRBV12-2	TRBJ1-5	NA	CASRSRDRAENQPQHF	TGTGCAAGTCGCTCAAGAGACAGGGCAGAGAATCAGCCCCAGCATTTT
12	NA	TRBV19	TRBJ1-5	NA	CASSMLEAAQHF	TGTGCCAGTAGTATGCTGGAAGCGGCCCAGCATTTT
14	NA	TRBV28	TRBJ1-6	NA	CASYPGTVNSPLHF	TGTGCCAGCTATCCCGGGACGGTTAATTCACCCCTCCACTTT
15	NA	TRBV18	TRBJ1-1	NA	CASSPIREQGDEAFF	TGTGCCAGCTCACCCATAAGGGAGCAGGGTGATGAAGCTTTCTTT